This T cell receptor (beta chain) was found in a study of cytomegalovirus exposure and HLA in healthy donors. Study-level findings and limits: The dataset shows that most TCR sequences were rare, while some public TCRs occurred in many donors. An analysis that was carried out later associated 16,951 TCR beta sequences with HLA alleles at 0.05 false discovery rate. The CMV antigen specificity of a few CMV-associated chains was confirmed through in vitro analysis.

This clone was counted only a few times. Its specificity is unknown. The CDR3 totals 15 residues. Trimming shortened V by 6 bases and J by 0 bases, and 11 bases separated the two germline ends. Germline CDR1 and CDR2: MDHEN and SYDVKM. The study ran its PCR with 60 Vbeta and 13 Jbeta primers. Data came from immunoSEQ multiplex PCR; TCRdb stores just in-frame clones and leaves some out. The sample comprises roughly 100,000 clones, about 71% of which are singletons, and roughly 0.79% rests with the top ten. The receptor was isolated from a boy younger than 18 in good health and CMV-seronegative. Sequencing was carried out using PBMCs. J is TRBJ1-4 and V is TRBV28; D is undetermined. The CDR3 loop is CASRIRGATNEKLFF. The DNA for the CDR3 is TGTGCCAGCAGGATCCGGGGAGCAACTAATGAAAAACTGTTTTTT.